This section outlines one TCR beta chain sequence together with its context. Method: immunoSEQ multiplex PCR; TCRdb's copy keeps in-frame clones and lacks some. The sample holds about 2.1 million clones, 90% to 95% seen once. Germline trimming cut 2 bases from V and 7 bases from J; bases unmatched to any gene: 13. The CDR3 sequence is 16 residues long. Per germline, CDR1 SGHRS and CDR2 YFSETQ. These data are taken from a study of shared clonotypes between healthy human individuals. Naive CD8 cells lacked CD45RO and underwent positive selection for CCR7, leaving out terminally differentiated effector memory CD45RA+ cells. All donors were healthy HIV-negative adults lacking recent acute infections or vaccinations.

Material: naive CD8+ T cells from PBMCs. V and J are TRBV5-1 and TRBJ2-7; 9 bases fit TRBD2. This clonotype originated in a man younger than 30 in good health. Some clones in this sample may be carry-over from other donors' samples. CDR3 bases: TGCGCCAGCAGCTTAGGAGGGCGGGAGGGCCAACAAGAGCAGTACTTC. Protein sequence: CASSLGGREGQQEQYF.